These 15 T cell receptor beta chains share one sample of origin, sequenced in a study of blood T cell repertoires in COVID-19. Method: immunoSEQ multiplex PCR; TCRdb's copy keeps in-frame clones and lacks some. The table includes approximately 260,000 clones, about 85% detected once. Sequencing was performed on peripheral blood. The receptors were sampled from a man between 60 and 75 years old who had recovered from COVID-19.

The CDR3 reads CASSLGLAGGRFTGELFF. The CDR3 region has the DNA TGTGCCAGCAGCTTAGGACTAGCGGGGGGGCGGTTCACCGGGGAGCTGTTTTTT. The V gene is TRBV7-2, the J gene TRBJ2-2, with TRBD2 matching 14 bases. J was trimmed by 4 bases and V by 1 base; bases with no gene match: 5. CDR3 length equals 18 residues. From germline, CDR1 is SGHTA and CDR2 FQGNSA.

The chain combines TRBV7-9 with TRBJ2-2; no reliable D call. This CDR3 is built from 13 residues. V lost 5 bases, J lost 3 bases, and 7 bases lay in between. Germline CDR1 reads SEHNR; CDR2 reads FQNEAQ (reference sequence). The DNA of the CDR3 is TGTGCCAGCAGCCCGATAGACACCGGGGAGCTGTTTTTT. Its translation is CASSPIDTGELFF.

J is TRBJ2-5 and V is TRBV5-8; 9 positions agree with TRBD1. The CDR3 has 13 residues. Germline V gives CDR1 SGHTS, CDR2 YDEGEE. Unmatched junction bases numbered 7, after V lost 3 bases and J lost 10 bases. CDR3 sequence: CASSWGTGIIQYF. DNA for the CDR3: TGTGCCAGCAGCTGGGGGACAGGGATTATCCAGTACTTC. The complete variable domain, with remaining parts taken from reference TRBV5-8 and TRBJ2-5, reads EAGVTQSPTHLIKTRGQQATLRCSPISGHTSVYWYQQALGLGLQFLLWYDEGEERNRGNFPPRFSGRQFPNYSSELNVNALELEDSALYLCASSWGTGIIQYFGPGTRLLVL.

V usage is TRBV10-3 and J usage is TRBJ2-7, with a weak D call TRBD1 (6 bases). V lost 3 bases, J lost 0 bases, and 12 bases lay in between. CDR1 is ENHRY, CDR2 SYGVKD, per germline. The CDR3 is 15 residues long. The CDR3 DNA sequence: TGTGCCATCAGTGAATCCGGGACACCCTCCTACGAGCAGTACTTC. This encodes CAISESGTPSYEQYF.

This sequence joins TRBV6-4 and TRBJ1-5, with unresolved D. This CDR3 has 15 amino acids. V was cut by 6 bases and J by 0 bases, with 12 bases left in between. Germline CDR1 and CDR2: MRHNA and SNTAGT. DNA of the CDR3: TGTGCCAGCAGGGGGTCCGGGGTTAGCAATCAGCCCCAGCATTTT. This gives the protein CASRGSGVSNQPQHF.

The rearrangement joins TRBV18 to TRBJ1-6, with D maybe TRBD1 (5 bases). The CDR3 runs 16 residues. Trimming took 4 bases from V and 5 from J, leaving 15 bases between them. CDR1 and CDR2 (germline): KGHSH, LQKENI. Here the CDR3 reads CASSHSPGTDNSPLHF. CDR3 nucleotides: TGTGCCAGCTCACACAGTCCCGGGACTGATAATTCACCCCTCCACTTT.

The chain uses TRBV10-3 and TRBJ1-2, with 9 bases lining up with TRBD1. CDR1 ENHRY and CDR2 SYGVKD come from the germline V gene. J lost 7 bases, V lost 6 bases, and 6 bases had no gene match. This CDR3 is 13 amino acids long. This CDR3 reads CAIRGTGQGGYTF. The CDR3 DNA reads as TGTGCCATCAGAGGGACAGGGCAGGGTGGCTACACCTTC.

V usage is TRBV7-2 and J usage is TRBJ1-6, with 9 bases aligning to TRBD1. The CDR3 is made up of 14 amino acids. Per germline, CDR1 SGHTA and CDR2 FQGNSA. Losses at the gene ends were 5 bases for V and 10 bases for J; bases not matched to a gene: 6. CDR3 in amino acids: CASSPGQGASPLHF. The CDR3 DNA is TGTGCCAGCAGCCCGGGACAGGGAGCCTCACCCCTCCACTTT.

This chain links TRBV30 with TRBJ2-7, with 9 bases identical to TRBD2. V gave up 2 bases and J gave up 6 bases; unmatched junction bases: 11. CDR1 and CDR2 from the germline V gene are GTSNPN and SVGIG (reference sequence). The CDR3 is 15 residues long. The CDR3 sequence: CAWSRGGLALREQYF. The CDR3, as DNA: TGTGCCTGGAGTAGAGGGGGACTAGCCCTACGCGAGCAGTACTTC.

This clone was detected once. V is TRBV7-9 and J is TRBJ2-1, with 12 bases lining up with TRBD2. V was pared by 4 bases and J by 7 bases, with 5 bases of the junction left unmatched. The CDR3 runs 15 residues. Germline V lookup: CDR1 SEHNR, CDR2 FQNEAQ (reference sequence). The CDR3 region is CASSSWTSGVNEQFF. CDR3 DNA: TGTGCCAGCAGCTCCTGGACTAGCGGGGTAAATGAGCAGTTCTTC.

The chain employs TRBV12-5 and TRBJ2-5; tentatively, D is TRBD1 (6 bases). CDR3 length equals 18 residues. Germline CDR1 LGHNT, CDR2 FRNRAP. Deletions cut 4 bases from V and 2 bases from J, with 23 bases between. The CDR3 DNA sequence: TGTGCTAGTGGTTGGACATCCTCCGACAGGAAGCTTCAAGAGACCCAGTACTTC. Translated, it gives CASGWTSSDRKLQETQYF.

The V gene is TRBV9, the J gene TRBJ2-7, with 11 bases aligning to TRBD2. This CDR3 has 19 amino acids. The V gene's germline CDR1 is SGDLS and CDR2 YYNGEE. The V and J ends lost 2 bases and 5 bases, in that order; junction bases with no gene match: 18. As DNA, the CDR3 is TGTGCCAGCAGCGTGTCGCCTAGCGGGGGGACCTTTCTCCTGAACGAGCAGTACTTC. It translates to CASSVSPSGGTFLLNEQYF.

The rearrangement uses TRBV9 and TRBJ1-6; 7 bases line up with TRBD1. The CDR3 runs 17 residues. Germline V gives CDR1 SGDLS, CDR2 YYNGEE. V shed 4 bases and J 0 bases; nucleotides not matched to a gene: 7. The DNA for the CDR3 is TGTGCCAGCAGCATCACCGGGACAGCCTCCTATAATTCACCCCTCCACTTT. Its protein product is CASSITGTASYNSPLHF.

This clone appeared a few times. This same CDR3 is encoded by further DNA sequences in the sample. The chain is built from TRBV6-5 and TRBJ1-1; 12 bases are a match to TRBD1. J was trimmed by 10 bases and V by 6 bases; bases with no gene match: 9. The CDR3 length is 14 residues. CDR1 and CDR2 (germline): MNHEY, SVGAGI. As DNA, the CDR3 is TGTGCCAGCAGAGCCGGGACAGGGGGCTCGGTAGCTTTCTTT. This translates into CASRAGTGGSVAFF.

The chain is built from TRBV2 and TRBJ1-2, with TRBD1 matching 8 bases. This CDR3 is 16 amino acids long. After removal of 4 bases from V and 6 bases from J, the junction contained 13 bases not matched to a gene. Germline V gene data show CDR1 as SNHLY and CDR2 as FYNNEI. CDR3 coding DNA: TGTGCCAGCAGTGGGAACCTCGGCAGGGGGCAGGATGGCTACACCTTC. This codes for CASSGNLGRGQDGYTF.